This TCR beta chain was obtained from a study of T cell changes during pregnancy in multiple sclerosis. Using immunoSEQ multiplex PCR, the repertoire was profiled, and TCRdb retains in-frame clones only, with some absent. Here the sample spans tens of thousands of clones, approximately 94% being singletons. Germline CDR1 MDHEN, CDR2 SYDVKM. Trimming stripped 4 bases from V and 5 bases from J, with 17 bases between. This CDR3 has 15 amino acids. The TCR comes from a female donor with multiple sclerosis, enrolled in a pregnancy study. This specimen was peripheral blood, taken in the third trimester of pregnancy. This chain uses TRBV28 with TRBJ1-2; D is uncertain. The chain's CDR3 is CASSWAHSSPYGYTF. The CDR3, as DNA: TGTGCCAGCAGTTGGGCTCATTCATCCCCTTATGGCTACACCTTC.